This TCR beta chain was documented in a study of blood T cells in healthy people across ages. A sample-barcoded 5' primer and a J-beta primer mix were used in a second PCR of about 6 to 12 cycles. TCRdb analysed the 5' RACE reads with MiXCR anew, one entry per CDR3 protein. The sample gives some 1.7 million distinct CDR3 sequences, roughly 27% of which show up once; less than 9.5% is in the top ten. Per individual sample, total RNA of at least 5.5 micrograms was extracted. After removal of 8 bases from V and 6 bases from J, the junction contained 6 bases not matched to a gene. The CDR3 contains 13 residues. Germline lookup yields CDR1 MDHEN and CDR2 SYDVKM. This clonotype was found once.

The clonotype was recovered from a woman in her twenties or thirties in good health. Input material: blood. The chain recombines TRBV28 with TRBJ2-1; 8 bases are shared with TRBD2. The CDR3 is CASGPGTSNEQFF. DNA for the CDR3: TGTGCCAGCGGTCCCGGGACTAGCAATGAGCAGTTCTTC.